The rows below give T cell receptor beta chains drawn from one sample of a study of spatial heterogeneity in lung cancer. MiXCR was run by TCRdb on the 5' RACE reads, yielding one entry per CDR3 protein. The sample lists more than 85,000 distinct CDR3 sequences; around 10% were seen once. Sequencing used PBMCs, obtained at surgery. These receptors originate from a male donor with early-stage non-small cell lung cancer. Both conserved end residues are part of each CDR3. The order of the fields is clone size, D gene, V gene, J gene, CDR3 protein, CDR3 DNA. A D gene is named only where the DNA matches it firmly. Part of the rows lack a size; the others show once, few, many or a class for expanded clones.

.	TRBD2	TRBV19	TRBJ2-3	CASRTLAGGRLDTQYF	TGTGCCAGTAGGACACTAGCGGGAGGGCGGTTAGATACGCAGTATTTT
few	TRBD1	TRBV19	TRBJ2-7	CASRGQGRSYEQYF	TGTGCCAGTAGAGGACAGGGGCGGTCCTACGAGCAGTACTTC
few	TRBD2	TRBV12-3/TRBV12-4	TRBJ2-6	CASRDSGRMGANVLTF	TGTGCCAGCAGGGACAGCGGGAGGATGGGGGCCAACGTCCTGACTTTC
.	.	TRBV20-1	TRBJ2-6	CSAGRRALAGANVLTF	TGCAGTGCTGGCAGGAGGGCCCTAGCTGGGGCCAACGTCCTGACTTTC
many	TRBD1	TRBV7-6	TRBJ1-1	CASSQEVTGDTEAFF	TGTGCCAGCAGCCAAGAAGTAACAGGGGACACTGAAGCTTTCTTT
few	.	TRBV4-1	TRBJ1-2	CASSQAQGNYGYTF	TGCGCCAGCAGCCAAGCTCAGGGAAACTATGGCTACACCTTC
.	.	TRBV9	TRBJ1-1	CASSATGEYMNTEAFF	TGTGCCAGCAGCGCGACAGGAGAGTACATGAACACTGAAGCTTTCTTT
few	.	TRBV6-1	TRBJ2-3	CASSGLQGADTQYF	TGTGCCAGCAGTGGCCTACAGGGTGCAGATACGCAGTATTTT
few	TRBD2	TRBV10-3	TRBJ2-1	CAISDDRLAGGHAFF	TGTGCCATCAGTGATGATCGACTAGCGGGGGGCCATGCGTTCTTC
few	TRBD2	TRBV6-2/TRBV6-3	TRBJ2-7	CASSYSRQIGTTYEQYF	TGTGCCAGCAGTTACTCAAGACAGATCGGGACTACCTACGAGCAGTACTTC
few	.	TRBV3-1	TRBJ1-5	CASSAKNQPQHF	TGTGCCAGCAGCGCCAAGAATCAGCCCCAGCATTTT
.	.	TRBV20-1	TRBJ2-1	CSASPAQQFF	TGCAGTGCTTCTCCGGCCCAGCAGTTCTTC
few	.	TRBV7-2	TRBJ2-3	CASSLTRGADTQYF	TGTGCCAGCAGCTTAACTAGGGGGGCAGATACGCAGTATTTT
.	.	TRBV20-1	TRBJ2-1	CSARDTTERYNEQFF	TGCAGTGCTAGAGATACAACGGAGAGGTACAATGAGCAGTTCTTC
few	.	TRBV24-1	TRBJ2-3	CATSDSRRDTQYF	TGTGCCACCAGTGATTCCCGTAGGGATACGCAGTATTTT
.	TRBD2	TRBV19	TRBJ2-2	CASTSLSGREYTGELFF	TGTGCCAGTACCTCTCTTAGCGGGAGAGAGTACACCGGGGAGCTGTTTTTT
many	.	TRBV23-1	TRBJ1-2	CASSLRGPNYGYTF	TGCGCCAGCAGTCTCCGTGGACCCAACTATGGCTACACCTTC
many	.	TRBV20-1	TRBJ2-2	CSARPQAGPGELFF	TGCAGTGCTAGACCCCAGGCAGGGCCCGGGGAGCTGTTTTTT
many	.	TRBV3-1	TRBJ2-7	CASSASSGPGKQYF	TGTGCCAGCAGCGCATCTTCGGGCCCCGGAAAGCAGTACTTC
many	.	TRBV27	TRBJ1-6	CASSSKGVRDSPLHF	TGTGCCAGCAGTAGCAAGGGAGTGCGTGATTCACCCCTCCACTTT
.	TRBD2	TRBV5-4	TRBJ2-1	CASSLSGRARDEQFF	TGTGCCAGCAGCCTTAGCGGGAGGGCCCGGGATGAGCAGTTCTTC
.	.	TRBV5-1	TRBJ2-2	CASSLAVIGELFF	TGCGCCAGCAGCTTGGCTGTTATCGGGGAGCTGTTTTTT
many	.	TRBV28	TRBJ2-1	CASRPGLEGEQFF	TGTGCCAGCAGGCCGGGCCTCGAGGGAGAGCAGTTCTTC